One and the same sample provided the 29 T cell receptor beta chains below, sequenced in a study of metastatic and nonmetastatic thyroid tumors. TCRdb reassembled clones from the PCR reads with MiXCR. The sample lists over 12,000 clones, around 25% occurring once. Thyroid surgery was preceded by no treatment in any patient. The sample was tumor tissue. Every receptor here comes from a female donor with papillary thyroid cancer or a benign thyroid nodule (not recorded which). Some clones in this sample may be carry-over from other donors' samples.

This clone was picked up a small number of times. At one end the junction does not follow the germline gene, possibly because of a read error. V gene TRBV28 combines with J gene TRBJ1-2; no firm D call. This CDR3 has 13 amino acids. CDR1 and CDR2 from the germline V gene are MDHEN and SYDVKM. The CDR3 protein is CACFGHTNYGYTF. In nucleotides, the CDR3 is TGTGCCTGCTTCGGGCATACTAACTATGGTTACACCTTC.

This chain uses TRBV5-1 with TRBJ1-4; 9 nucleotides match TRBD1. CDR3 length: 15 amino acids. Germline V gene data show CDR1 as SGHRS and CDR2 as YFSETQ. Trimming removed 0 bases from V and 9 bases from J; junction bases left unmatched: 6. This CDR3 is CASSLGTGGKKKLFF. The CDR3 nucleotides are TGCGCCAGCAGCTTGGGAACAGGGGGCAAGAAAAAACTGTTTTTT.

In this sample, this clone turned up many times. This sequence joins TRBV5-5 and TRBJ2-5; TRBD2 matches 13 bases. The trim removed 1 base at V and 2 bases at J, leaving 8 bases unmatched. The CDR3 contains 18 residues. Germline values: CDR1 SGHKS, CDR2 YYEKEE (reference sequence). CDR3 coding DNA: TGTGCCAGCAGCTTGCAAGTTCCGGGACTAGCGGGACAAGAGACCCAGTACTTC. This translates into CASSLQVPGLAGQETQYF.

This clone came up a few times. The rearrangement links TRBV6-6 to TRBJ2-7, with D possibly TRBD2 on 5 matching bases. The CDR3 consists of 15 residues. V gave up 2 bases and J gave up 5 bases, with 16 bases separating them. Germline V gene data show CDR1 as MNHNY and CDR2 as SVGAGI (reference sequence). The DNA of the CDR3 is TGTGCCAGCAGTTACGGTGCAGTGGCTAGCCACGAGCAGTACTTC. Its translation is CASSYGAVASHEQYF.

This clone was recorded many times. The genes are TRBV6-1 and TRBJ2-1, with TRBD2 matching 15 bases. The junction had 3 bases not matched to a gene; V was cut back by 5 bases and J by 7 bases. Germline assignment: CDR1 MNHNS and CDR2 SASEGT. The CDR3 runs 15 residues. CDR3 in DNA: TGTGCCAGCAGTCCGGGACTAGCGGGAGGAAATGAGCAGTTCTTC. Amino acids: CASSPGLAGGNEQFF.

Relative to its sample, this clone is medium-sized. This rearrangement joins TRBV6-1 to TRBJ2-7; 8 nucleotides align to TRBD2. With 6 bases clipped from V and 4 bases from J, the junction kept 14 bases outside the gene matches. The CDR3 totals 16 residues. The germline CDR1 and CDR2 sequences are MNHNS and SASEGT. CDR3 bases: TGTGCCAGCAGCCCCGGGGGAGCGGGAGAGGGGTACGAGCAGTACTTC. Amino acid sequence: CASSPGGAGEGYEQYF.

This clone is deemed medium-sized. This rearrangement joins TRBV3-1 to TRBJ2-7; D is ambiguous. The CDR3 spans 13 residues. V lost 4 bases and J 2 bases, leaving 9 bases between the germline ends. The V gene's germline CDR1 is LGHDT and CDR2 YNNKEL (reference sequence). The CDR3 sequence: CASSLGGPYEQYF. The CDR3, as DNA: TGTGCCAGCAGCCTAGGCGGCCCCTACGAGCAGTACTTC.

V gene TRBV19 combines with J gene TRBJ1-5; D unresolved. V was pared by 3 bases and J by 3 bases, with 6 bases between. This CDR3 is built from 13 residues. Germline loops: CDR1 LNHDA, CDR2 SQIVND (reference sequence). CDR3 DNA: TGTGCCAGTAGTATGACGGACAATCAGCCCCAGCATTTT. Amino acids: CASSMTDNQPQHF.

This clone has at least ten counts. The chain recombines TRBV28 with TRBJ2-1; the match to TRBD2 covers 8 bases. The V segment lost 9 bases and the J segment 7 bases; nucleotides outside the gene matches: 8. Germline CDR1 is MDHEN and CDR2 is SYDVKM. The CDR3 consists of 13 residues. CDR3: CASHGTRLNEQFF. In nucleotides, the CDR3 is TGTGCCAGTCACGGGACTAGGCTTAATGAGCAGTTCTTC.

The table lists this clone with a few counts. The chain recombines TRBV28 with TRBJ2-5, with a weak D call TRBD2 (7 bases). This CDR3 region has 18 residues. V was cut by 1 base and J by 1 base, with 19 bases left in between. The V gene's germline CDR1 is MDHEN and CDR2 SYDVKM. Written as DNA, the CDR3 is TGTGCCAGCAGTTTATTAGGGGGAGGGCCCTCTCTCCAAGAGACCCAGTACTTC. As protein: CASSLLGGGPSLQETQYF. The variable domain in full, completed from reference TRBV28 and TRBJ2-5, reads DVKVTQSSRYLVKRTGEKVFLECVQDMDHENMFWYRQDPGLGLRLIYFSYDVKMKEKGDIPEGYSVSREKKERFSLILESASTNQTSMYLCASSLLGGGPSLQETQYFGPGTRLLVL.

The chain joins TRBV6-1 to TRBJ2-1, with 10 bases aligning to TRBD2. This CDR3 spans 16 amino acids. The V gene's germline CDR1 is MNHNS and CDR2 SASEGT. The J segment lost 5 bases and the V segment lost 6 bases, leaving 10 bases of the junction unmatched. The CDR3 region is CASSSYGLADDNEQFF. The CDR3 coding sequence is TGTGCCAGCAGCTCCTATGGACTAGCGGATGACAATGAGCAGTTCTTC.

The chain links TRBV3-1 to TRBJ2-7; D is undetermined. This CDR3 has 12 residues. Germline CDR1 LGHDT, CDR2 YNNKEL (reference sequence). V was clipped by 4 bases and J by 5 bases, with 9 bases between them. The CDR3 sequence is CASSPLGHEQYF. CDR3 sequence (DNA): TGTGCCAGCAGCCCCTTGGGCCACGAGCAGTACTTC.

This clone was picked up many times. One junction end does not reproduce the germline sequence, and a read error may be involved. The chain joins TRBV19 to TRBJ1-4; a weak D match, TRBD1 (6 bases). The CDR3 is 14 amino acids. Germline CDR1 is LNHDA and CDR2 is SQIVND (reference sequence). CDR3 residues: CASSRTATNEKLFF. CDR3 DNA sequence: TGTGCCAGTAGCCGGACAGCAACAAATGAAAAACTGTTTTTT.

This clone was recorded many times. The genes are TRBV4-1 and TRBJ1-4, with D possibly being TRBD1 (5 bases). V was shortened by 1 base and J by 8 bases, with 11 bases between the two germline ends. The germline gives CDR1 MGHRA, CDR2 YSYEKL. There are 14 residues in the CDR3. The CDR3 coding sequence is TGCGCCAGCAGCCAAGGCAGGGTGCGGGAAAAACTGTTTTTT. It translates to CASSQGRVREKLFF.

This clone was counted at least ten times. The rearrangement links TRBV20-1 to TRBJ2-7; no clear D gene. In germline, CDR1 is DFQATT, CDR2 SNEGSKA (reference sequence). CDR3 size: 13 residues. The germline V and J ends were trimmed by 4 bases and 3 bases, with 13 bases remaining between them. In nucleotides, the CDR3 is TGCAGTGCTAAGTTATCTAGGGACTACGAGCAGTACTTC. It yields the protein CSAKLSRDYEQYF.

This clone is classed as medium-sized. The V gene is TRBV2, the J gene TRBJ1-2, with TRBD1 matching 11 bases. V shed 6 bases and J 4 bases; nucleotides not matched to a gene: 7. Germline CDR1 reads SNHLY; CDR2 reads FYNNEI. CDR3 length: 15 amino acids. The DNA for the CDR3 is TGTGCCAGCAGCCGGACAGGGGGCGTTGTCTATGGCTACACCTTC. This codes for CASSRTGGVVYGYTF.

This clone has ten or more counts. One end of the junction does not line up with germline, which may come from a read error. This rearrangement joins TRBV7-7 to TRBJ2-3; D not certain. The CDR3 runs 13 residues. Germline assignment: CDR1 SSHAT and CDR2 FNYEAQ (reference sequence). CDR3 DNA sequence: TGTGCTAGCAGCTTATCTCCGACAGATACGCAGTATTTT. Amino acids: CASSLSPTDTQYF.

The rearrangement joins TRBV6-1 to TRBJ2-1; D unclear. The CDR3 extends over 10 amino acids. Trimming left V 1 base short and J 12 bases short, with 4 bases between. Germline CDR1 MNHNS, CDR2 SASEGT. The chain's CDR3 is CASSEDRQFF. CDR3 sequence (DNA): TGTGCCAGCAGTGAAGATAGGCAGTTCTTC.

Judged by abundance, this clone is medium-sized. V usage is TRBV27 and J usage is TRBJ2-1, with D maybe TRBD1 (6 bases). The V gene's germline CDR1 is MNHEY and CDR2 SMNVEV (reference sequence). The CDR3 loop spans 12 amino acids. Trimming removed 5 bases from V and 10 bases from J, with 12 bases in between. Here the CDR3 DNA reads TGTGCCAGCAGTCCATTCGGGACAGAGCAGTTCTTC. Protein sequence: CASSPFGTEQFF.

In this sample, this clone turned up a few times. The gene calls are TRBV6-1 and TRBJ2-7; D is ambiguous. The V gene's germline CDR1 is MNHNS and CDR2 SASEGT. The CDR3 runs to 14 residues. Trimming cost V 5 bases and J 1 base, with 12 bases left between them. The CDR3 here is CASSQTTVSYEQYF. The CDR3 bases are TGTGCCAGCAGTCAGACGACTGTATCCTACGAGCAGTACTTC.

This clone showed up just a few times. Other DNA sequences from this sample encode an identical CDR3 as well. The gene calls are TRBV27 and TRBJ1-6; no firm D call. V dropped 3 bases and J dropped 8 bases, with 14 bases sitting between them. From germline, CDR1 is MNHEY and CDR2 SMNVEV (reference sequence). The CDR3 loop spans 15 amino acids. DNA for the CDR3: TGTGCCAGCAGTTTTTCTGGGGTAGGTGATTCACCCCTCCACTTT. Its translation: CASSFSGVGDSPLHF.

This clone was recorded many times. The CDR3 region is CASSLAGGLGTEAFF. The CDR3 nucleotides read TGCGCCAGCAGCTTGGCCGGGGGGCTGGGGACTGAAGCTTTCTTT. The chain uses TRBV5-1 and TRBJ1-1; D is possibly TRBD1 (6 bases). CDR1 is SGHRS, CDR2 YFSETQ, per germline. There are 15 residues in the CDR3. V was trimmed by 0 bases and J by 5 bases, leaving 14 bases between them. The whole variable domain, remainder taken from reference TRBV5-1 and TRBJ1-1, is KAGVTQTPRYLIKTRGQQVTLSCSPISGHRSVSWYQQTPGQGLQFLFEYFSETQRNKGNFPGRFSGRQFSNSRSEMNVSTLELGDSALYLCASSLAGGLGTEAFFGQGTRLTVV.

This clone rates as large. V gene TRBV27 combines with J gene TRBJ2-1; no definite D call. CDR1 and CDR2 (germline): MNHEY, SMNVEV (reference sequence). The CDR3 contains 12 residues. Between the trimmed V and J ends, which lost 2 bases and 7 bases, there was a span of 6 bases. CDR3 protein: CASSLDGNEQFF. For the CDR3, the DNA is TGTGCCAGCAGTTTAGACGGGAATGAGCAGTTCTTC.

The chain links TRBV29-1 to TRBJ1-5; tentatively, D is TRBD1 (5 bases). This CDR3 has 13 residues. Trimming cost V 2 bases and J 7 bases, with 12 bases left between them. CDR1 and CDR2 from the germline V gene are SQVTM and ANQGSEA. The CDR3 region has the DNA TGCAGCGTTGAAAAGGGACCGGGCCAGCCCCAGCATTTT. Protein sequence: CSVEKGPGQPQHF.

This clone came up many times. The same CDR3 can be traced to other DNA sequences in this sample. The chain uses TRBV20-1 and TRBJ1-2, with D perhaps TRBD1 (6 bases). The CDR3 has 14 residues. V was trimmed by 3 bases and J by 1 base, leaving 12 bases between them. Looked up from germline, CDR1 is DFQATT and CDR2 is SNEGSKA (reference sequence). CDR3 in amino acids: CSASPGQSNYGYTF. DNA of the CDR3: TGCAGTGCTAGCCCGGGACAAAGTAACTATGGCTACACCTTC.

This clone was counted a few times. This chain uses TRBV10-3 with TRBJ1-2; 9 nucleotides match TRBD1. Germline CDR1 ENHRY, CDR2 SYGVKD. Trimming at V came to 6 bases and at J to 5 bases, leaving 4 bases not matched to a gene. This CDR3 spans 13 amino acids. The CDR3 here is CAISEGQGYGYTF. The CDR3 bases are TGTGCCATCAGCGAGGGACAGGGTTATGGCTACACCTTC.

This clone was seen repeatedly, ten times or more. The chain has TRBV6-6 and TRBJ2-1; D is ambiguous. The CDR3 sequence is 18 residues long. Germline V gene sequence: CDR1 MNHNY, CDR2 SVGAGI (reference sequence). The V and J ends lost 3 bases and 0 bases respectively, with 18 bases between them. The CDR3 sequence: CASSYSAQLVYSYNEQFF. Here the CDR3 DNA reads TGTGCCAGCAGTTATTCGGCCCAGCTGGTCTACTCCTACAATGAGCAGTTCTTC.

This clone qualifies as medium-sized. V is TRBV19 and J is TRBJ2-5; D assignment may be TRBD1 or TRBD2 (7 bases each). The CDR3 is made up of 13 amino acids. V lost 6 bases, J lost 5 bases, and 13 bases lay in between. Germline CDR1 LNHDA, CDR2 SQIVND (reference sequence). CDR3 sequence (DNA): TGTGCCAGTAGCCCCCAGGGGGGGGAGACCCAGTACTTC. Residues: CASSPQGGETQYF.

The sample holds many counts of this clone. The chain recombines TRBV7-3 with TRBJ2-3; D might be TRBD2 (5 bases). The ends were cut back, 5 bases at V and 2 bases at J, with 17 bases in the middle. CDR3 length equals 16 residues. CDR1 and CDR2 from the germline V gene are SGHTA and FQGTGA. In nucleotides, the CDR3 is TGTGCCAGCAGCCCGTTTCCCAGCGGATTCACAGATACGCAGTATTTT. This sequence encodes CASSPFPSGFTDTQYF.